This TCR beta chain was recorded in a study of tumor and adjacent non-tumor tissue in lung cancer (dated by TCRdb to 2017 to 2018). The study in broad terms: Of the cohort, 12 patients had adenocarcinoma, 2 had squamous cell carcinoma and 1 had small cell lung cancer. The approximately 15 patients were aged about 31 to 85 years, included roughly ten men and 5 women, and had TNM stage I to III disease. In total, sequencing yielded 125,075,908 productive TCRbeta reads, which works out to an average of around 3.9 million reads per sample. The study compared bulk TCRbeta repertoires from lung tumor tissue and matched distant non-tumor lung tissue of under 16 lung cancer patients. TCRbeta CDR3 sequencing was performed on 25 to 35 paired specimens, with one tumor sample and one normal lung sample collected per patient.

This clonotype showed up many times. Its antigen is unknown. One base away there is no much larger clone; base qualities are not given. Broader findings and caveats from the paper: The top 100 clones accounted for a significantly larger cumulative portion of the repertoire in normal lung than in tumor tissue. Neither the sequencing platform nor unique molecular identifiers are named or mentioned anywhere in the methods. TCR diversity was significantly higher in younger patients, and higher tumor TCR diversity was associated with shorter overall and disease-free survival. TCR diversity (inverse Simpson) was significantly higher in tumor than in normal lung tissue (around 450 vs 160, P = 0.0075, Mann-Whitney U test). The cohort had only roughly 14 patients, and the authors noted that larger samples and more detailed clinical data are needed. Peripheral blood was not sequenced, so blood TCRbeta repertoires in these lung cancer patients were not examined.

RNA was extracted from bulk unsorted tissue and checked for quality with a NanoDrop ND-1000 and an Agilent 2100. The donors were newly diagnosed lung cancer patients admitted for thoracic surgery in China from August to November 2014 who had not received prior chemotherapy. The study excluded patients who had received radiotherapy or chemotherapy before or who had another cancer at the same time. Pieces of surgical tissue measuring 1-2 cm3 were kept in RNAlater solution and stored at -80 degrees C until use. The CDR3 runs 14 amino acids, cysteine and phenylalanine included. Just the 42-base CDR3 DNA is kept, in frame starting at base 1. The germline V gene encodes CDR1 SGHRS and CDR2 YFSETQ. Germline trimming amounts to 1 base on V and 5 bases on J, with 4 as the count of junction bases outside the gene matches. Library preparation used multiplex PCR. The listed sequencing device is Illumina HiSeq 2500. TCRbeta libraries were constructed through three rounds of nested PCR with primers (Table S4) according to protocols adapted from ARM-PCR. Before sequencing, PCR products of 200-500 bp were excised from the gel and purified with the QIAquick gel extraction kit. The authors' pipeline ran thus. Reads were cleaned using Trimmomatic, were merged into complete CDR3 sequences using FLASH, and were assigned to V(D)J germline segments using MiTCR. VDJtools was used to compute clonal diversity as the inverse Simpson's index. In-frame sequences without a premature stop codon were defined as productive reads. In TCRdb, the public reads were trimmed at Q25 with fastp and aligned with MiXCR, with productive beta chains retained. Identical CDR3 protein sequences are pooled into one entry, listed with their most common genes and DNA. The V and J calls and clone size come from TCRdb's table, not from the authors' own analysis. The sample data list tens of thousands of distinct CDR3 sequences, and around four fifths of these were observed just once. Roughly 12% of the sample belongs to the ten largest clones.

The sequence joins TRBV5-1 to TRBJ2-3; TRBD2 aligns with 7 central bases. The source of this sequence is a woman aged 50 to 60 with non-small cell lung cancer. Sequenced: lung tumor tissue. At the DNA level, the sequence is TGCGCCAGCAGCTTGAGTGGGAGGGAAGATACGCAGTATTTT. This is translated as CASSLSGREDTQYF.